This TCR beta chain was documented in a study of T cells after yellow fever vaccination. Regarding the study as a whole: Faster peaking, at day 5 versus 15, marked a secondary response that was weaker.

Ten or more counts support this clonotype. Its target is not known. The V gene's germline CDR1 is MNHNY and CDR2 SVGAGI (reference sequence). The CDR3 is made up of 13 amino acids. V was shortened by 5 bases and J by 6 bases, with 11 bases between the two germline ends. TCRdb re-derived calls from the 5' RACE reads in MiXCR, one entry per CDR3 protein. The sample yields more than 300,000 distinct CDR3 sequences, around 4.4% seen once. The sample consisted of PBMCs, taken 15 days after the yellow fever booster vaccination. This TCR was recovered from a man between 18 and 35 years old who received the YFV17D yellow fever vaccine. The chain links TRBV6-6 to TRBJ1-5; the D gene is possibly TRBD1 (5 bases). CDR3 region: CASSQAGVQPQHF. The CDR3 nucleotides are TGTGCCAGCAGTCAAGCGGGGGTTCAGCCCCAGCATTTT.